This section outlines one T cell receptor beta chain sequence together with its context. This clonotype was counted between two and nine times. The antigen this receptor binds is unknown. Base qualities were left out, and no much larger clone turns up one base away. Synovial fluid samples were paired with blood samples taken from the same ankylosing spondylitis patients. This entry belongs to a study of CD8 T cells in ankylosing spondylitis (dated by TCRdb to about 2017). Study-level background: The study profiled T cell receptor beta repertoires in healthy donors and ankylosing spondylitis patients to find disease-linked TCR variants. The whole study cohort included over a hundred healthy donors and 25 ankylosing spondylitis patients. Peripheral blood was sampled, and synovial fluid was additionally collected from ankylosing spondylitis patients.

Sequencing was carried out with an Illumina HiSeq 2500. Quantitative 5'-RACE with molecular barcodes was the method used to prepare the TCR beta libraries. The authors processed their data as follows. Disease-linked TCR variants were identified with a new computational method built on a probabilistic model of VDJ rearrangement. The public reads were reanalyzed by TCRdb: fastp trimming at Q25, MiXCR alignment, in-frame beta chains only. Rows merge per CDR3 protein into single entries with the most common DNA and genes. The V and J calls come from TCRdb's annotation, not from the publication. A total of more than 30,000 distinct CDR3 sequences appear in this sample, about 10% of them only once. The top ten hold roughly 21% of the sample. Findings and caveats that apply to the study as a whole: Blood from ankylosing spondylitis patients appeared to be characterized by a TCR beta motif composed of under 10 highly homologous amino acid variants. Some motif variants had previously been reported in the synovial fluid and blood of reactive arthritis patients, which suggests shared mechanisms of disease initiation. The disease-linked clones showed a CD8+ phenotype and occurred at relatively low frequencies in peripheral blood. Significant enrichment of the disease-linked clones was reported in matched synovial fluid samples from ankylosing spondylitis patients.

Reading from cysteine to phenylalanine, the CDR3 counts 15 amino acids. CDR3 DNA is the only sequence kept; it has 45 bases, read in frame from the first base. CDR1 is given as MGHRA and CDR2 as YSYEKL, both from the germline V gene. Here V drops 1 base and J drops 8 bases, and the junction holds 7 bases not matched to any gene. Sequenced sample: synovial fluid, either unsorted or a sorted T cell fraction (not recorded which). The V and J genes are TRBV4-1 and TRBJ2-1; 8 bases in between match TRBD2. The TCR sequence derives from a male donor with ankylosing spondylitis. The CDR3 has the sequence CASSQGYGRDDEQFF. The DNA sequence follows: TGCGCCAGCAGCCAAGGTTACGGGAGGGATGATGAGCAGTTCTTC.